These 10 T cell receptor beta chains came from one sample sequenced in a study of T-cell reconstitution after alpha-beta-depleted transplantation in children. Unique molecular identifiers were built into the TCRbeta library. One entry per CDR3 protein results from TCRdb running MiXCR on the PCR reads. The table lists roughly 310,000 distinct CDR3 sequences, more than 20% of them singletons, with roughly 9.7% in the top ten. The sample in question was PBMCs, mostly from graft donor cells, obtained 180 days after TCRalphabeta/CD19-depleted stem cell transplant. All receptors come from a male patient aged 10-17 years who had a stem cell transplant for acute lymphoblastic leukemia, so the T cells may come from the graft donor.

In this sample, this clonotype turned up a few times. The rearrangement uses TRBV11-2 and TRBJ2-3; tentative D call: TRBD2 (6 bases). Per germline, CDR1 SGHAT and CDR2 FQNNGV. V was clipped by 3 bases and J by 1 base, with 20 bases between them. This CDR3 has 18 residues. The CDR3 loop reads CASSFRDLGSPGTDTQYF. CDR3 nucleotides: TGTGCCAGCAGCTTCCGGGACTTGGGTTCTCCCGGCACAGATACGCAGTATTTT. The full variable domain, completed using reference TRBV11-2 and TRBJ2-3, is EAGVAQSPRYKIIEKRQSVAFWCNPISGHATLYWYQQILGQGPKLLIQFQNNGVVDDSQLPKDRFSAERLKGVDSTLKIQPAKLEDSAVYLCASSFRDLGSPGTDTQYFGPGTRLTVL.

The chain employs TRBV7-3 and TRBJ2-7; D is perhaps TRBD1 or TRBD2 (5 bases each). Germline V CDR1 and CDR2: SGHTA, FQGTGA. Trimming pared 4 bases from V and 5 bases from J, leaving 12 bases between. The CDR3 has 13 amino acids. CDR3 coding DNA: TGTGCCAGCAGCTCGGGACCCTACGACGAGCAGTACTTC. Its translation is CASSSGPYDEQYF.

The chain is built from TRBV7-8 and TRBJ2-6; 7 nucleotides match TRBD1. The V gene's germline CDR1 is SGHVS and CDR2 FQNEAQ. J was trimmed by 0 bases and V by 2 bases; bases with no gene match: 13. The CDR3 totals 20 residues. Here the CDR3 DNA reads TGTGCCAGCAGCTTAAGGCGGACAGGCCTCCTGGTCTCTGGGGCCAACGTCCTGACTTTC. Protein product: CASSLRRTGLLVSGANVLTF.

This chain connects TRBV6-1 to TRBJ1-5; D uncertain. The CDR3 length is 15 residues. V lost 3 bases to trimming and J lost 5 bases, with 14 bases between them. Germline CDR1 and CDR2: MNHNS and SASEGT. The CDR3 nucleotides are TGTGCCAGCAGTGACGTATCCTCCTTATATCAGCCCCAGCATTTT. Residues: CASSDVSSLYQPQHF.

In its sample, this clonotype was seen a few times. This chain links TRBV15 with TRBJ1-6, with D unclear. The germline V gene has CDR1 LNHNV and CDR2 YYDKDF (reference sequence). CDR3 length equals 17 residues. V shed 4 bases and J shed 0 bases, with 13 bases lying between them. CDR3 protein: CATSKGAGSSYNSPLHF. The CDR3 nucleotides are TGTGCCACCAGCAAAGGAGCGGGGAGCTCCTATAATTCACCCCTCCACTTT.

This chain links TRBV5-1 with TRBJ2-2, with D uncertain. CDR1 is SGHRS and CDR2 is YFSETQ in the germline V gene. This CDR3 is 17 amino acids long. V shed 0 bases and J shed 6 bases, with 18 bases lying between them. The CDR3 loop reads CASSLVLAEFIPGELFF. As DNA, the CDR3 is TGCGCCAGCAGCTTGGTGTTGGCGGAGTTTATCCCCGGGGAGCTGTTTTTT. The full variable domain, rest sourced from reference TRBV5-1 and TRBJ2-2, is KAGVTQTPRYLIKTRGQQVTLSCSPISGHRSVSWYQQTPGQGLQFLFEYFSETQRNKGNFPGRFSGRQFSNSRSEMNVSTLELGDSALYLCASSLVLAEFIPGELFFGEGSRLTVL.

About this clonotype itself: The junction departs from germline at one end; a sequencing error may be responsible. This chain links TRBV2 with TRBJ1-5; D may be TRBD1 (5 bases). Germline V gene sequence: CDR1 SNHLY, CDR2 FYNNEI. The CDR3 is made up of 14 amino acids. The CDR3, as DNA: TGTGCCAGCAGCGAAGCGGGGCGAGAGCAGCCCCAGCATTTT. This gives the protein CASSEAGREQPQHF.

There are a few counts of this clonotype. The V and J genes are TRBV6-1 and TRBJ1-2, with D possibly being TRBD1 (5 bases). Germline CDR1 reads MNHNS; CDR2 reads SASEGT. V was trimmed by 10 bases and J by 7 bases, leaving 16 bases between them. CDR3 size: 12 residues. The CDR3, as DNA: TGTGCCACCTCCGGGGGACGTGGTGGCTACACCTTC. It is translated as CATSGGRGGYTF.

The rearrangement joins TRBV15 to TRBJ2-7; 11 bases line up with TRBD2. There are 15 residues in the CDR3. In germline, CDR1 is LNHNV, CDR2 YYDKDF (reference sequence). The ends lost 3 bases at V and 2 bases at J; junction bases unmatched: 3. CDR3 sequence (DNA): TGTGCCACCAGCAGGACTAGCGGGATTCCCTACGAGCAGTACTTC. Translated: CATSRTSGIPYEQYF.

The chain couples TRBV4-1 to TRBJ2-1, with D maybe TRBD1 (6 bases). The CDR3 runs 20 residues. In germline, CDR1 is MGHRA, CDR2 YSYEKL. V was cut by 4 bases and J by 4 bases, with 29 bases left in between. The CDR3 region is CASSLPYFSGTRPSYNEQFF. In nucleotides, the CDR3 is TGCGCCAGCAGCCTTCCATACTTTTCCGGGACAAGGCCTTCATACAATGAGCAGTTCTTC.